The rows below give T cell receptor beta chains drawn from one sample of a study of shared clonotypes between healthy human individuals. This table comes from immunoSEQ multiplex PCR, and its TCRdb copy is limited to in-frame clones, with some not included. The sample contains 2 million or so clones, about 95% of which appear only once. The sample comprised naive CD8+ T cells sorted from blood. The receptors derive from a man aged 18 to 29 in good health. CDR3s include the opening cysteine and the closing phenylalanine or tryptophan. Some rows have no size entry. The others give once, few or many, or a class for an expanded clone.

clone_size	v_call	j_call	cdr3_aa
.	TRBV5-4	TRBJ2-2	CASSLRGGSGELFF
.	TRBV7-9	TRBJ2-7	CASSPKGIYEQYF
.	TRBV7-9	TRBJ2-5	CASSFVGDPQETQYF
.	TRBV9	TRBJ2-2	CASSAPLVGAGAGELFF
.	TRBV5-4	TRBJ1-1	CASSLGQVNTEAFF
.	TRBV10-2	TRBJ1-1	CASSPPTETGLGAFF
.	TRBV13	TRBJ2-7	CASSLGSVSYEQYF
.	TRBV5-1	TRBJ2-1	CASSSLGDANNEQFF
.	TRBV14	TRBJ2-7	CASSQGPSRADYEQYF
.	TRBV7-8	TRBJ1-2	CASSLARPVQLSNYGYTF
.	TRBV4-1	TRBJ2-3	CASAGGSGTDTQYF
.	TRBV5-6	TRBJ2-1	CASSLFLAGPEGQFF
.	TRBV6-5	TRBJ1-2	CASSYSNQGGGYTF
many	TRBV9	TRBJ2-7	CASSASGRIDEQYF
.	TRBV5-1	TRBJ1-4	CASSSELNEKLFF
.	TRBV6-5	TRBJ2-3	CASSYSGTGGTDTQYF
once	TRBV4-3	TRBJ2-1	CASSQDPFSYNEQFF
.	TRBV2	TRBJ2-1	CASSTIAGGSSYNEQFF
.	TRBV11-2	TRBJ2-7	CASSLGLGGIYEQYF
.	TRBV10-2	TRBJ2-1	CASSVTGTSGHEQFF
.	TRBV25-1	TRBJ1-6	CASSEYTGPFNSPLHF
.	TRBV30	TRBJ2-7	CAWSVGGSPYEQYF
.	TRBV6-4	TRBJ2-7	CASSDSRTPRPHPRYEQYF
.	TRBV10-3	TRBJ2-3	CAIGEGRMVSDTQYF
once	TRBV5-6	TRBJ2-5	CASSLVVGETQYF
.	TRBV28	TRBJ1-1	CASSPPGWGEDTEAFF
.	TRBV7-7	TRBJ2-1	CASSNGQRNNEQFF
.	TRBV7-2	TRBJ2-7	CASSSAGLAAYEQYF
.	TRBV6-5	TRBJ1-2	CASSYFSGGDGYTF
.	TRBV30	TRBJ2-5	CAWVRTGEETQYF
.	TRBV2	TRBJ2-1	CASSSPQGQGSEQFF
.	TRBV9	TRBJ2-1	CASSVEAGEQFF
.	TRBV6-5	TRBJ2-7	CASSYSDRGYEQYF